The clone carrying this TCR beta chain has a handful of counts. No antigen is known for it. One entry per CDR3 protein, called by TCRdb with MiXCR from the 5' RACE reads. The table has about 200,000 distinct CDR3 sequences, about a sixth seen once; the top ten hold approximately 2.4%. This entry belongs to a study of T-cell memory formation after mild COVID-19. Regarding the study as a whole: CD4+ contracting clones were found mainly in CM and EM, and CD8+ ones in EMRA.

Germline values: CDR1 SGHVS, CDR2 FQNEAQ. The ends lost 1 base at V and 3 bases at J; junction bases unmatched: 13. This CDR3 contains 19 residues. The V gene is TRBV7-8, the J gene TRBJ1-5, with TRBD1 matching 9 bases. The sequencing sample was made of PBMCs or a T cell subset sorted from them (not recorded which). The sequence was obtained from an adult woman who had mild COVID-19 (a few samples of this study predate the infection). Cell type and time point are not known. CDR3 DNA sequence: TGTGCCAGCAGCTTAGTCCCCCTGGCGGGGACAGGGTTCAATCAGCCCCAGCATTTT. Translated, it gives CASSLVPLAGTGFNQPQHF.